What follows are 27 T cell receptor beta chains derived from one specimen sequenced in a study of T cells after posttransplantation cyclophosphamide. Treatment was busulfan-fludarabine conditioning, a marrow graft, and cyclophosphamide on days +3 and +4. Clones were read by immunoSEQ multiplex PCR, and TCRdb kept only the in-frame ones, dropping some. The table records several thousand clones without singletons, the ten largest covering nearly 55%. Sequenced here: PBMCs, sampled after allogeneic stem cell transplant with posttransplant cyclophosphamide. Source of these receptors: a male patient in his 50s who received an allogeneic stem cell transplant from an unrelated donor, was CMV-positive, and had acute GVHD only. The T cells may partly be graft donor cells.

In this sample, this clone turned up many times. The chain couples TRBV18 to TRBJ2-7; D is perhaps TRBD1 (5 bases). The V end lost 3 bases, the J end lost 0 bases, and 9 bases lay between the germline ends. Germline loops: CDR1 KGHSH, CDR2 LQKENI. The CDR3 is made up of 14 amino acids. CDR3 nucleotide sequence: TGTGCCAGCTCACCGGGGCGGAACTCCTACGAGCAGTACTTC. It specifies CASSPGRNSYEQYF.

In this sample, this clone turned up a few times. This rearrangement joins TRBV2 to TRBJ1-2, with 7 bases identical to TRBD1. The junction had 8 bases not matched to a gene; V was cut back by 6 bases and J by 7 bases. In germline, CDR1 is SNHLY, CDR2 FYNNEI. The CDR3 is 13 amino acids. The DNA for the CDR3 is TGTGCCAGCAGGGTGGACAGGCTTGGTGGCTACACCTTC. Translating it yields CASRVDRLGGYTF.

This clone is judged medium-sized (0.01 to 0.1%). V and J are TRBV27 and TRBJ2-2; TRBD2 matches at 7 bases. After removal of 4 bases from V and 2 bases from J, the junction contained 10 bases not matched to a gene. The germline gives CDR1 MNHEY, CDR2 SMNVEV (reference sequence). The CDR3 is made up of 17 amino acids. In DNA, the CDR3 is TGTGCCAGCAGTTCGCTAGCAGGCGGGGGTAACACCGGGGAGCTGTTTTTT. Protein sequence: CASSSLAGGGNTGELFF.

This clone was seen many times. The rearrangement uses TRBV6-1 and TRBJ1-4, with D maybe TRBD1 (6 bases). This CDR3 is 14 amino acids long. Trimming left V 4 bases short and J 2 bases short, with 8 bases between. Germline-derived CDR1 and CDR2 are MNHNS and SASEGT. The CDR3 loop reads CASSVRGTNEKLFF. Written as DNA, the CDR3 is TGTGCCAGCAGTGTGAGGGGGACTAATGAAAAACTGTTTTTT.

This clone was counted a few times. The CDR3 loop is CASSFGGGSYEQYF. DNA of the CDR3: TGTGCCAGCAGCTTCGGCGGGGGGTCCTACGAGCAGTACTTC. This chain links TRBV5-4 with TRBJ2-7; 8 bases line up with TRBD2. The CDR3 loop spans 14 amino acids. V shed 2 bases, J shed 1 base, and the junction held 2 bases outside the gene matches. The germline V gene encodes CDR1 SGHNT and CDR2 YYREEE (reference sequence).

This clone showed up many times. With only one base between it and a far larger clone, this is likely a read error. Other DNA sequences in this sample translate to the same CDR3. This rearrangement joins TRBV5-8 to TRBJ2-7; the D gene is possibly TRBD2 (6 bases). Germline V gives CDR1 SGHTS, CDR2 YDEGEE. The CDR3 covers 17 residues. Trimming shortened V by 1 base and J by 0 bases, and 17 bases separated the two germline ends. This CDR3 is CASSLSRARGGSYEQYF. DNA for the CDR3: TGTGCCAGCAGCTTGTCACGGGCGCGGGGCGGCTCCTACGAGCAGTACTTC.

This clone was observed many times. V gene TRBV9 combines with J gene TRBJ2-1; the match to TRBD2 covers 9 bases. Germline V gene lookup returns CDR1 SGDLS and CDR2 YYNGEE. The CDR3 is 15 amino acids. The V gene end was trimmed by 2 bases and the J gene end by 2 bases; junction bases not matched to a gene: 2. DNA for the CDR3: TGTGCCAGCAGCGTTAGCGGGAGTGCCTACAATGAGCAGTTCTTC. Translation gives CASSVSGSAYNEQFF.

The CDR3 nucleotides read TGTGCCAGCAGTTTATTTTCAGGGTTCACAGATACGCAGTATTTT. Protein product: CASSLFSGFTDTQYF. This chain uses TRBV27 with TRBJ2-3; a weak D match, TRBD1 (5 bases). Trimming took 1 base from V and 2 from J, leaving 10 bases between them. The CDR3 spans 15 residues. Germline values: CDR1 MNHEY, CDR2 SMNVEV (reference sequence).

This clone has ten or more counts. The chain joins TRBV11-1 to TRBJ2-5, with D hard to call. CDR3 length: 14 amino acids. V lost 1 base to trimming and J lost 1 base, with 7 bases between them. Germline CDR1 SGHAT, CDR2 FQDESV (reference sequence). The DNA for the CDR3 is TGTGCCAGCAGCTTAGGACGGGTCCAAGAGACCCAGTACTTC. It is translated as CASSLGRVQETQYF.

This clone has a count of ten or more. The chain employs TRBV11-2 and TRBJ1-1, with D possibly TRBD1 on 5 matching bases. There are 15 residues in the CDR3. The germline V and J ends were trimmed by 5 bases and 0 bases, with 13 bases remaining between them. CDR1 and CDR2 (germline): SGHAT, FQNNGV. Here the CDR3 reads CASSPTERVNTEAFF. The CDR3 nucleotides read TGTGCCAGCAGCCCGACAGAAAGAGTGAACACTGAAGCTTTCTTT.

This clone was seen a few times. The gene calls are TRBV9 and TRBJ1-5; no reliable D call. This CDR3 is 14 amino acids long. Per the germline V gene, CDR1 is SGDLS and CDR2 is YYNGEE. V was pared by 4 bases and J by 5 bases, with 13 bases between. The CDR3 reads CASSPSEVDQPQHF. In nucleotides, the CDR3 is TGTGCCAGCAGCCCTAGCGAGGTGGATCAGCCCCAGCATTTT.

This clone has a count of ten or more. This chain joins TRBV2 and TRBJ2-5, with D maybe TRBD2 (6 bases). The germline CDR1 and CDR2 sequences are SNHLY and FYNNEI. The CDR3 contains 16 residues. V gave up 2 bases and J gave up 5 bases, with 18 bases separating them. The CDR3: CASSEQGGAGGETQYF. CDR3 in DNA: TGTGCCAGCAGTGAACAAGGCGGGGCAGGCGGCGAGACCCAGTACTTC.

This clone was counted at least ten times. The CDR3 nucleotides read TGTGCCAGCAGTGCGGGGGAGGTAGCGCCCGGGGAGCTGTTTTTT. The encoded protein is CASSAGEVAPGELFF. This rearrangement joins TRBV2 to TRBJ2-2; D possibly corresponds to TRBD2 (6 bases). Trimming left V 4 bases short and J 6 bases short, with 15 bases between. Germline CDR1 and CDR2: SNHLY and FYNNEI. The CDR3 covers 15 residues.

This clone was seen a few times. The chain is built from TRBV5-1 and TRBJ2-5, with 7 bases matching TRBD2. V shed 4 bases, J shed 5 bases, and the junction held 5 bases outside the gene matches. CDR1 and CDR2 (germline): SGHRS, YFSETQ. The CDR3 spans 13 residues. CDR3 sequence: CASSRGVEETQYF. Here the CDR3 DNA reads TGCGCCAGCAGCCGGGGGGTGGAGGAGACCCAGTACTTC.

The sample holds many counts of this clone. This chain links TRBV2 with TRBJ2-7, with D perhaps matching TRBD1 (6 bases). V lost 6 bases to trimming and J lost 6 bases, with 9 bases between them. The CDR3 covers 11 residues. Germline V lookup: CDR1 SNHLY, CDR2 FYNNEI. CDR3 DNA sequence: TGTGCCAGCAGCCAACAGGGCGAGCAGTACTTC. It specifies CASSQQGEQYF.

This clone was counted at least ten times. The chain links TRBV5-1 to TRBJ2-1; 12 bases are shared with TRBD1. The V gene end was trimmed by 5 bases and the J gene end by 9 bases; junction bases not matched to a gene: 9. The germline CDR1 and CDR2 sequences are SGHRS and YFSETQ. The CDR3 runs to 15 residues. The CDR3 bases are TGCGCCAGCAGATCAGGGACAGGGGGCGCGGTTGAGCAGTTCTTC. Amino acid sequence: CASRSGTGGAVEQFF. Supplemented by reference TRBV5-1 and TRBJ2-1, the full variable domain reads KAGVTQTPRYLIKTRGQQVTLSCSPISGHRSVSWYQQTPGQGLQFLFEYFSETQRNKGNFPGRFSGRQFSNSRSEMNVSTLELGDSALYLCASRSGTGGAVEQFFGPGTRLTVL.

Ten or more counts support this clone. In DNA form, the CDR3 reads TGTGCCAGCAGCTTAGGGGGAACAGGGAATGAGCAGTTCTTC. It specifies CASSLGGTGNEQFF. The genes are TRBV11-3 and TRBJ2-1, with D tentatively TRBD1 (6 bases). The V and J ends lost 1 base and 7 bases respectively, with 11 bases between them. The CDR3 runs to 14 residues. Germline CDR1 and CDR2: SGHNT and YENEEA.

This clone was seen only a few times. The chain links TRBV27 to TRBJ2-3; D gene unclear. Germline assignment: CDR1 MNHEY and CDR2 SMNVEV (reference sequence). The ends were cut back, 6 bases at V and 5 bases at J, with 12 bases in the middle. This CDR3 contains 13 residues. CDR3 sequence (DNA): TGTGCCAGCAGCCTTGGTAGCCTAGATACGCAGTATTTT. As protein: CASSLGSLDTQYF.

There are many counts of this clone. The chain is built from TRBV5-1 and TRBJ2-1, with D uncertain. The CDR3 spans 14 residues. Germline loops: CDR1 SGHRS, CDR2 YFSETQ. Trimming pared 5 bases from V and 6 bases from J, leaving 15 bases between. The CDR3 bases are TGCGCCAGCAGTCCAACCTGGCTCGTCAATGAGCAGTTCTTC. Protein product: CASSPTWLVNEQFF.

This rearrangement joins TRBV7-2 to TRBJ2-1; 12 bases agree with TRBD2. The V gene end was trimmed by 3 bases and the J gene end by 7 bases; junction bases not matched to a gene: 4. The germline gives CDR1 SGHTA, CDR2 FQGNSA. This CDR3 is built from 15 residues. The CDR3 coding sequence is TGTGCCAGCAGCTTCACTAGCGGGGGGACGAATGAGCAGTTCTTC. Encoded protein: CASSFTSGGTNEQFF.

This chain uses TRBV7-2 with TRBJ2-7; D is ambiguous. Trimming stripped 6 bases from V and 4 bases from J, with 13 bases between. The CDR3 contains 13 residues. Germline V gene sequence: CDR1 SGHTA, CDR2 FQGNSA. For the CDR3, the DNA is TGTGCCAGCAGTGAGGAGCCACCGTACGAGCAGTACTTC. As protein: CASSEEPPYEQYF.

A remark on this clone: A far more abundant clone sits one base away, making this likely a read error. A read error is likely, as this CDR3 ends without the conserved phenylalanine or tryptophan. CDR3 nucleotides: TGTGCCAGCAGCTTCCTCTCAGGGGGCAAAAACATTCAGTACCTC. Translated, it gives CASSFLSGGKNIQYL. The genes are TRBV5-6 and TRBJ2-4; 7 nucleotides line up with TRBD1. V trimming: 2 bases; J trimming: 3 bases; junction bases outside the gene matches: 5. The CDR3 extends over 15 amino acids. In germline, CDR1 is SGHDT, CDR2 YYEEEE.

The chain is built from TRBV7-8 and TRBJ2-1; TRBD1 might be the D (5 bases). Germline lookup yields CDR1 SGHVS and CDR2 FQNEAQ. The CDR3 is made up of 14 amino acids. Between the trimmed V and J ends, which lost 5 bases and 4 bases, there was a span of 12 bases. The CDR3: CASSADTGYNEQFF. In DNA form, the CDR3 reads TGTGCCAGCAGCGCCGATACAGGATACAATGAGCAGTTCTTC.

This clone appeared many times. The chain carries TRBV4-1 and TRBJ2-1, with D tentatively TRBD2 (5 bases). Trimming removed 1 base from V and 1 base from J, with 14 bases in between. CDR3 length equals 17 residues. Per germline, CDR1 MGHRA and CDR2 YSYEKL. Here the CDR3 reads CASSQAAFSASYNEQFF. In DNA, the CDR3 is TGCGCCAGCAGCCAAGCCGCGTTTAGCGCGTCCTACAATGAGCAGTTCTTC.

The chain combines TRBV5-1 with TRBJ2-1, with 15 bases that match TRBD2. CDR1 is SGHRS, CDR2 YFSETQ, per germline. Trimming removed 4 bases from V and 5 bases from J; junction bases left unmatched: 7. The CDR3 totals 17 residues. The CDR3 region is CASSAGLAGGPDNEQFF. CDR3 sequence (DNA): TGCGCCAGCAGCGCGGGACTAGCGGGAGGACCCGACAATGAGCAGTTCTTC.

Comment on this clone: A far larger clone is only one base removed, so a read error is likely. J is TRBJ2-3 and V is TRBV2, with 7 bases aligning to TRBD2. The ends lost 11 bases at V and 4 bases at J; junction bases unmatched: 18. This CDR3 is 16 amino acids long. Germline V gene lookup returns CDR1 SNHLY and CDR2 FYNNEI. CDR3 sequence reads: CARTSWSGRAPDTQYF. DNA of the CDR3: TGTGCCCGTACGAGCTGGAGTGGGAGGGCCCCAGATACGCAGTATTTT.

This clone was recorded many times. CDR3 region: CASSAGTGFGQPQHF. CDR3 in DNA: TGTGCCAGCAGCGCCGGGACAGGGTTTGGTCAGCCCCAGCATTTT. The rearrangement joins TRBV7-2 to TRBJ1-5; 9 bases agree with TRBD1. Germline V lookup: CDR1 SGHTA, CDR2 FQGNSA. V lost 5 bases and J lost 6; bases outside the gene matches: 8. This CDR3 has 15 amino acids.